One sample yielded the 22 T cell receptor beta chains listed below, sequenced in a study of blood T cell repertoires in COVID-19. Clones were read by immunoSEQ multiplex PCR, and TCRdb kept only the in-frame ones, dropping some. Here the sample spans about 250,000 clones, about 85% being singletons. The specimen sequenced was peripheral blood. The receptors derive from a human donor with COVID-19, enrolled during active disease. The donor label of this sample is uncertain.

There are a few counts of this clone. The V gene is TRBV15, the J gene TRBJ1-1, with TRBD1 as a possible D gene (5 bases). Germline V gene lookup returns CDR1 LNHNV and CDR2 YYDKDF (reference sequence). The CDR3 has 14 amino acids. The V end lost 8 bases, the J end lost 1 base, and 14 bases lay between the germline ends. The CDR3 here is CATGLGGSNTEAFF. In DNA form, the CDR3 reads TGTGCCACCGGGCTTGGGGGGTCGAACACTGAAGCTTTCTTT. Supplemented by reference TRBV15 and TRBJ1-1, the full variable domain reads DAMVIQNPRYQVTQFGKPVTLSCSQTLNHNVMYWYQQKSSQAPKLLFHYYDKDFNNEADTPDNFQSRRPNTSFCFLDIRSPGLGDTAMYLCATGLGGSNTEAFFGQGTRLTVV.

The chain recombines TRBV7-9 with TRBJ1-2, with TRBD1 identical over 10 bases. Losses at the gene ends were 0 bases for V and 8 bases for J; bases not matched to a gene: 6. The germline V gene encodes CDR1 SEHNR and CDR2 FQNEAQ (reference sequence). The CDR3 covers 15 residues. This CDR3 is CASSLAGTGAYGYTF. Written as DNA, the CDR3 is TGTGCCAGCAGCTTAGCAGGGACAGGGGCCTACGGCTACACCTTC. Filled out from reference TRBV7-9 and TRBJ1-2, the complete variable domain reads DTGVSQNPRHKITKRGQNVTFRCDPISEHNRLYWYRQTLGQGPEFLTYFQNEAQLEKSRLLSDRFSAERPKGSFSTLEIQRTEQGDSAMYLCASSLAGTGAYGYTFGSGTRLTVV.

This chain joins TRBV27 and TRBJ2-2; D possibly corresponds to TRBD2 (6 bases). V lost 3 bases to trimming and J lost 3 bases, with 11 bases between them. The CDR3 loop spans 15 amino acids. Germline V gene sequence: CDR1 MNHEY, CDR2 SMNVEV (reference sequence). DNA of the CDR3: TGTGCCAGCAGTTTCCTTAGCGGAGACACCGGGGAGCTGTTTTTT. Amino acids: CASSFLSGDTGELFF.

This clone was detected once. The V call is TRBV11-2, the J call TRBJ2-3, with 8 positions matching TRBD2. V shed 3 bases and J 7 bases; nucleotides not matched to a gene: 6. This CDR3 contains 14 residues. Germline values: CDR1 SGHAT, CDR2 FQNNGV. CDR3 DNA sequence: TGTGCCAGCAGCTTGCTAGCGGGTACCAATACGCAGTATTTT. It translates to CASSLLAGTNTQYF. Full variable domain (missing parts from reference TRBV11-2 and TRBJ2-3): EAGVAQSPRYKIIEKRQSVAFWCNPISGHATLYWYQQILGQGPKLLIQFQNNGVVDDSQLPKDRFSAERLKGVDSTLKIQPAKLEDSAVYLCASSLLAGTNTQYFGPGTRLTVL.

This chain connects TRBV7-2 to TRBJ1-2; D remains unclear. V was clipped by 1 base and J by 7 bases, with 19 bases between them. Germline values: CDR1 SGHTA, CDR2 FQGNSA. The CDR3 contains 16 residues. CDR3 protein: CASSLVGDPTEGGYTF. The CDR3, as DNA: TGTGCCAGCAGCTTAGTCGGTGACCCCACCGAGGGTGGCTACACCTTC.

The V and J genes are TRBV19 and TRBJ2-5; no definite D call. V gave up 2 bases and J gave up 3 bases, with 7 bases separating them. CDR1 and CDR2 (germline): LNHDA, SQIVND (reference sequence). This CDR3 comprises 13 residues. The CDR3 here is CASSISIEETQYF. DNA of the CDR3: TGTGCCAGTAGTATAAGTATAGAAGAGACCCAGTACTTC.

As DNA, the CDR3 is TGCAGTGCTAGTGGCCCGACTAGGACAGATACGCAGTATTTT. It translates to CSASGPTRTDTQYF. This chain connects TRBV20-1 to TRBJ2-3, with D perhaps TRBD2 (6 bases). Deletions cut 3 bases from V and 3 bases from J, with 13 bases between. CDR3 length equals 14 residues. The germline V gene encodes CDR1 DFQATT and CDR2 SNEGSKA (reference sequence).

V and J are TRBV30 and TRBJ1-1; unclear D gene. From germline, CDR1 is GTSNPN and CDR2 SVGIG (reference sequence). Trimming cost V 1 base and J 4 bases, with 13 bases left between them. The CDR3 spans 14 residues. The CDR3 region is CAWSARARGTEAFF. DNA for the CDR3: TGTGCCTGGAGTGCCCGGGCCCGGGGCACTGAAGCTTTCTTT.

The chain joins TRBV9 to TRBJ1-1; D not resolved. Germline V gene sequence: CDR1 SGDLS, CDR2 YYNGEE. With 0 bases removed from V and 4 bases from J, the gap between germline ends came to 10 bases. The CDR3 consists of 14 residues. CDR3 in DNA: TGTGCCAGCAGCGTAGGACCGGAGGGCACTGAAGCTTTCTTT. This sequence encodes CASSVGPEGTEAFF.

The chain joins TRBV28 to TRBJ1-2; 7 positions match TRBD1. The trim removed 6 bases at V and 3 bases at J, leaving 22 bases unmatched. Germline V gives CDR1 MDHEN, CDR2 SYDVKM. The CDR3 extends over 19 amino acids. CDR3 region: CASSLGFTGALDPYYGYTF. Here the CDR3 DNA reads TGTGCCAGCAGCTTAGGATTTACAGGGGCCCTCGATCCATACTATGGCTACACCTTC.

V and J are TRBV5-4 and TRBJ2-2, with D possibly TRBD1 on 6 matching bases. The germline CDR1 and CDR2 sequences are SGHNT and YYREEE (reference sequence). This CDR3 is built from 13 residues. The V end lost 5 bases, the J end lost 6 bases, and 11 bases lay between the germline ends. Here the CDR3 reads CASSIQGPGELFF. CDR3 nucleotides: TGTGCCAGCAGTATACAGGGACCCGGGGAGCTGTTTTTT.

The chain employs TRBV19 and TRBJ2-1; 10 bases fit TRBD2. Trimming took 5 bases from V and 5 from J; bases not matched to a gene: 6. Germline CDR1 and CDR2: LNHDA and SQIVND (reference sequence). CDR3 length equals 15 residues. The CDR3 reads CASSPRTSGNNEQFF. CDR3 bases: TGTGCCAGTAGTCCCCGGACTAGCGGAAACAATGAGCAGTTCTTC.

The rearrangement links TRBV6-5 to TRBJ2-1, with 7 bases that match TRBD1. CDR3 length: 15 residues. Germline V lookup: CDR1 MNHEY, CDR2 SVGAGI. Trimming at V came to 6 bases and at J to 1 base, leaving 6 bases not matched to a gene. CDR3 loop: CASRHDRDSYNEQFF. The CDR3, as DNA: TGTGCCAGCAGGCACGACAGGGATTCCTACAATGAGCAGTTCTTC.

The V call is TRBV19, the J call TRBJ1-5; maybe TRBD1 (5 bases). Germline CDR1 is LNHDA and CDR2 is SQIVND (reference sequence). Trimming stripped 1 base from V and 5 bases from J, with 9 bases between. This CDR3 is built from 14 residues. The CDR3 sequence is CASSIVRGHQPQHF. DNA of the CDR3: TGTGCCAGTAGTATAGTAAGGGGCCATCAGCCCCAGCATTTT.

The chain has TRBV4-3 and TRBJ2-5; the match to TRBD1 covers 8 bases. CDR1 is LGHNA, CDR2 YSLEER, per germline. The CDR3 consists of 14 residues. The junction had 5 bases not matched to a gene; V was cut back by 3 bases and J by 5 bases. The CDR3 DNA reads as TGCGCCAGCAGCCAGGGGGACAGGCCGGAGACCCAGTACTTC. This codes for CASSQGDRPETQYF.

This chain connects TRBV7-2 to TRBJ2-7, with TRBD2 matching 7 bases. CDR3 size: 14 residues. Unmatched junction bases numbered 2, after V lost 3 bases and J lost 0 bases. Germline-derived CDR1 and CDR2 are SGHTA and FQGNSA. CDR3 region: CASSFTSASYEQYF. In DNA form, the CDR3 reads TGTGCCAGCAGCTTTACTAGCGCCTCCTACGAGCAGTACTTC.

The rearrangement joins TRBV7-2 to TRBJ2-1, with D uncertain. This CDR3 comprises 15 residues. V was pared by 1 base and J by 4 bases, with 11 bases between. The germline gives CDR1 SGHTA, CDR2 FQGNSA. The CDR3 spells CASSLGPEAYNEQFF. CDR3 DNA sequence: TGTGCCAGCAGCTTAGGCCCAGAGGCTTACAATGAGCAGTTCTTC. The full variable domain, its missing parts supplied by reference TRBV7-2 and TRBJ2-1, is GAGVSQSPSNKVTEKGKDVELRCDPISGHTALYWYRQSLGQGLEFLIYFQGNSAPDKSGLPSDRFSAERTGGSVSTLTIQRTQQEDSAVYLCASSLGPEAYNEQFFGPGTRLTVL.

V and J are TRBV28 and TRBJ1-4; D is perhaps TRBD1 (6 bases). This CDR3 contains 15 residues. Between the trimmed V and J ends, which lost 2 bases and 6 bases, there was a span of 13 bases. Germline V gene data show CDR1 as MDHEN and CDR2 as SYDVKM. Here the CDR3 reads CASSLRGGNDEKLFF. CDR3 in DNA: TGTGCCAGCAGTTTAAGGGGGGGCAATGATGAAAAACTGTTTTTT.

The CDR3 DNA follows: TGTGCCAGCAGATGGACAGGGTTGAACACTGAAGCTTTCTTT. It is translated as CASRWTGLNTEAFF. The chain couples TRBV6-5 to TRBJ1-1; 8 bases agree with TRBD1. Germline V gene data show CDR1 as MNHEY and CDR2 as SVGAGI. The CDR3 loop spans 14 amino acids. V gave up 6 bases and J gave up 0 bases; unmatched junction bases: 3.

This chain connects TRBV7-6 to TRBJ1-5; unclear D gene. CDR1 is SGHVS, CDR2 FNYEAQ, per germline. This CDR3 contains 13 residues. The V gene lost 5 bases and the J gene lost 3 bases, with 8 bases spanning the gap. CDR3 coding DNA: TGTGCCAGCAGCCCAAGCGTCAATCAGCCCCAGCATTTT. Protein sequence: CASSPSVNQPQHF.

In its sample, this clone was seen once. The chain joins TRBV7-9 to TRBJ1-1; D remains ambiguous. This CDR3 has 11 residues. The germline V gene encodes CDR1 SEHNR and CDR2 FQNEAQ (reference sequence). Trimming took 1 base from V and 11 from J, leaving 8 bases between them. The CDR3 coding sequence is TGTGCCAGCAGCTTAGGTAGCGTCGCTTTCTTT. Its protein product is CASSLGSVAFF.

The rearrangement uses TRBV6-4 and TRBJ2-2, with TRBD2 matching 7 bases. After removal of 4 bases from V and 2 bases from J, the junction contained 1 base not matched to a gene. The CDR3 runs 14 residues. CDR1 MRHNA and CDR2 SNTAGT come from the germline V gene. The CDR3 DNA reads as TGTGCCAGCAGTGGCGGGAGAAACACCGGGGAGCTGTTTTTT. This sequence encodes CASSGGRNTGELFF.